This paragraph covers one TCR beta chain sequence. This record comes from a study of blood T cell repertoires in COVID-19. Whole-study context: Some COVID-19 samples were acute and others convalescent; all came from the United States, Italy and Spain. Sample material is recorded as cDNA or gDNA derived from T cells, B-cell-depleted T cells, or PBMCs.

In the authors' workflow: For nucleated cells, counts were estimated from reference gene primer amplification. Some clones are missing from TCRdb's copy, which holds only in-frame ones; the method was immunoSEQ multiplex PCR. From that table come the V and J calls and clone size; the DNA was used to work out D and trimming. The repertoire holds 180,000 or so clones, around 80% seen once, with about 2.8% in the top ten. The sequencing input was peripheral blood. The clonotype comes from a woman at least 80 years old with active or convalescent COVID-19.

CDR3 in DNA: TGTGCCATCACTCAAGACAGGGCTGGCTACACCTTC. Its protein is CAITQDRAGYTF. The chain combines TRBV10-3 with TRBJ1-2, with 7 bases that match TRBD1. The germline V gene has CDR1 ENHRY and CDR2 SYGVKD. The ends lost 7 bases at V and 7 bases at J; junction bases unmatched: 6. CDR3 size: 12 residues.